This TCR beta chain derives from a study of early T cells in non-severe SARS-CoV-2 infection. Study-wide context: Chains were not paired, and sequencing was done on bulk RNA from unsorted whole blood.

The TCR library protocol was used to attach unique molecular identifiers. These identifiers were attached to individual cDNA molecules. TCRdb processed the 5' RACE reads anew with MiXCR; each CDR3 protein has one entry. The sample lists about 50,000 distinct CDR3 sequences; roughly 10% were seen once. Broader study findings: A preference for anti-spike CD8 responses marked VDJdb matching, which missed private and CD4 specificities.

On this clonotype itself: Its specificity is unknown.

The germline V gene encodes CDR1 DFQATT and CDR2 SNEGSKA (reference sequence). The CDR3 covers 12 residues. The V end was cut by 6 bases, the J end by 7 bases, with 16 bases between. This chain links TRBV20-1 with TRBJ2-7, with TRBD2 as a possible D gene (6 bases). The sample consisted of whole blood, taken at baseline. The sequence derives from an adult who was a healthcare worker with PCR-confirmed SARS-CoV-2 infection or an uninfected control (not recorded which). DNA of the CDR3: TGCAGTGCGGCTGGGACCCGGGGGGAGCAGTACTTC. Translated, it gives CSAAGTRGEQYF.